This paragraph reports one TCR beta chain. Measured with immunoSEQ multiplex PCR; TCRdb has only the in-frame clones, and not every one. The sample has 25,000 or so clones, about 90% seen once. The CDR3 is 15 amino acids. Germline CDR1 and CDR2: SGHTA and FQGNSA. Unmatched junction bases numbered 6, after V lost 5 bases and J lost 7 bases. This sample is drawn from a study of blood T cell repertoires in COVID-19. This TCR derives from a man aged 65 to 79 in a cohort sampled during active COVID-19. The V gene is TRBV7-2, the J gene TRBJ2-1; TRBD1 matches at 12 bases. Material: peripheral blood. This CDR3 is CASSLAGQGANEQFF. The CDR3 DNA sequence: TGTGCCAGCAGCCTCGCGGGACAGGGGGCGAATGAGCAGTTCTTC. Full variable domain (rest looked up from reference TRBV7-2 and TRBJ2-1): GAGVSQSPSNKVTEKGKDVELRCDPISGHTALYWYRQSLGQGLEFLIYFQGNSAPDKSGLPSDRFSAERTGGSVSTLTIQRTQQEDSAVYLCASSLAGQGANEQFFGPGTRLTVL.